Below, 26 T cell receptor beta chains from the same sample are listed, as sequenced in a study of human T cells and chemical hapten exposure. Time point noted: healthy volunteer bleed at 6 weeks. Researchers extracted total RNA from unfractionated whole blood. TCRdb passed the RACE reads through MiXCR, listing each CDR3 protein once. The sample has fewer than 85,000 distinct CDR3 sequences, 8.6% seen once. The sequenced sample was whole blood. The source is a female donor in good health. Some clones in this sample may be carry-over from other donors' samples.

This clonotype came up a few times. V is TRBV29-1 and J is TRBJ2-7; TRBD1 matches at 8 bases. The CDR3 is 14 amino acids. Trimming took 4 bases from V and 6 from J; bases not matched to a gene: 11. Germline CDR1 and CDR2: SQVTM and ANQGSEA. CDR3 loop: CSVGQTGAVGEQYF. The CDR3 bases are TGCAGCGTTGGCCAGACAGGGGCTGTAGGCGAGCAGTACTTC.

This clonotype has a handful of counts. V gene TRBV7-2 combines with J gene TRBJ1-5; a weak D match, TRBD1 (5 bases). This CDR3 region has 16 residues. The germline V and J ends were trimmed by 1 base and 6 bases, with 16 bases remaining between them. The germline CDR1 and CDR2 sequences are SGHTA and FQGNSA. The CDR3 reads CASSLETMTVSQPQHF. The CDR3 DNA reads TGTGCCAGCAGCTTAGAAACAATGACAGTTAGTCAGCCCCAGCATTTT.

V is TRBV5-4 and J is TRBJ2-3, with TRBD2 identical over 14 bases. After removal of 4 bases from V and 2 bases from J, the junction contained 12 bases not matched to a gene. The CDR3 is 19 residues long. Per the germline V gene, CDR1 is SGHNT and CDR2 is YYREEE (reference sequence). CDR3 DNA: TGTGCCAGCAGCAAGGGACTAGCGGGGGAGAGGACTCACACAGATACGCAGTATTTT. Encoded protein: CASSKGLAGERTHTDTQYF.

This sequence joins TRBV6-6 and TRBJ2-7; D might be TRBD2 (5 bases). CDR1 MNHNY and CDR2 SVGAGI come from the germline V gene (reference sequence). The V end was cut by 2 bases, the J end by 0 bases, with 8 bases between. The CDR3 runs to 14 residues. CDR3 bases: TGTGCCAGCAGTTACCTGGAGGACTCCTACGAGCAGTACTTC. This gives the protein CASSYLEDSYEQYF.

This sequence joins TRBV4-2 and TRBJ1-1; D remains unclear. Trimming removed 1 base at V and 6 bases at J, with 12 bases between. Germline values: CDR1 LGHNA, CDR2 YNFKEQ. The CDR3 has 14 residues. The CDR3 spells CASSQAGYAAEAFF. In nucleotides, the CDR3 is TGTGCCAGCAGCCAAGCGGGCTACGCGGCTGAAGCTTTCTTT.

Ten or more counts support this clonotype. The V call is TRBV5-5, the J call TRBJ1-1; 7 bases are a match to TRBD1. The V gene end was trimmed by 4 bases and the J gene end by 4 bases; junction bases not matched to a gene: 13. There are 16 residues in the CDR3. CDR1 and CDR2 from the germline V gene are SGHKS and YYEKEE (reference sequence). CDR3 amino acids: CASSPRDRVGATEAFF. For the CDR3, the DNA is TGTGCCAGCAGCCCCCGGGACAGAGTGGGGGCCACTGAAGCTTTCTTT.

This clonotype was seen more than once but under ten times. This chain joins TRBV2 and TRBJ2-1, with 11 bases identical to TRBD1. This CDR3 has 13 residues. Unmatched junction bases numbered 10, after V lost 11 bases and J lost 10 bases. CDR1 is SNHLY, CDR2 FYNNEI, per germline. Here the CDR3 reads CAGQGAPGREQFF. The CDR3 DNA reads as TGTGCCGGACAGGGGGCCCCCGGGAGGGAGCAGTTCTTC. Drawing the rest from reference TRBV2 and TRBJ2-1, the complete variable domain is EPEVTQTPSHQVTQMGQEVILRCVPISNHLYFYWYRQILGQKVEFLVSFYNNEISEKSEIFDDQFSVERPDGSNFTLKIRSTKLEDSAMYFCAGQGAPGREQFFGPGTRLTVL.

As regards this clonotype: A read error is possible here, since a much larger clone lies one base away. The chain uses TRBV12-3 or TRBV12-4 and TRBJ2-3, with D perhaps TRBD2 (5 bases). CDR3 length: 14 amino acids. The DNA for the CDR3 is TGTGCCAGCACGCCGCGGGTAAACACAGAAACGCAGTATTTT. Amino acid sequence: CASTPRVNTETQYF.

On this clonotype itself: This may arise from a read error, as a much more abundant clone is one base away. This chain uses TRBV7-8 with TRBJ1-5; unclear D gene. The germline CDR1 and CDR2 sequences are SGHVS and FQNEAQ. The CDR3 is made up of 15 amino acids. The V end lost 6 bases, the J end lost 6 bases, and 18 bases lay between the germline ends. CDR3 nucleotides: TGTGCCAGCAGTAATAGCCCTCGATTGTGTCAGCCCCAGCATTTT. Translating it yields CASSNSPRLCQPQHF.

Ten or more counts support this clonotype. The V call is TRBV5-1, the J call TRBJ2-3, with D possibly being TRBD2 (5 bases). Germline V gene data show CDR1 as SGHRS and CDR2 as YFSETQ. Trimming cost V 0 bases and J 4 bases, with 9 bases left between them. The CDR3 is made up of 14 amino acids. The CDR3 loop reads CASSLGEGPDTQYF. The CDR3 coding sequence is TGCGCCAGCAGCTTGGGCGAGGGTCCAGATACGCAGTATTTT. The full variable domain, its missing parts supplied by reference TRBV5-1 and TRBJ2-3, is KAGVTQTPRYLIKTRGQQVTLSCSPISGHRSVSWYQQTPGQGLQFLFEYFSETQRNKGNFPGRFSGRQFSNSRSEMNVSTLELGDSALYLCASSLGEGPDTQYFGPGTRLTVL.

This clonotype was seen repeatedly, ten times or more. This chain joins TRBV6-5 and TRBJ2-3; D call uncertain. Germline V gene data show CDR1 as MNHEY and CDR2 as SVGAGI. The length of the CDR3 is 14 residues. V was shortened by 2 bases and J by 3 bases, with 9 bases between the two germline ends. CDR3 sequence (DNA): TGTGCCAGCAGTTACACTTATGGGACAGATACGCAGTATTTT. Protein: CASSYTYGTDTQYF.

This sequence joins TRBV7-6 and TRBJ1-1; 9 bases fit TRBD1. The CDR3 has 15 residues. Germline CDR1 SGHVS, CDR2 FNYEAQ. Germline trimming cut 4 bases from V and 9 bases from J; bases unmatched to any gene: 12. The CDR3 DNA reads TGTGCCAGCAGCTCGGAGGACAGGGGAAGACACAAAGCTTTCTTT. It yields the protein CASSSEDRGRHKAFF.

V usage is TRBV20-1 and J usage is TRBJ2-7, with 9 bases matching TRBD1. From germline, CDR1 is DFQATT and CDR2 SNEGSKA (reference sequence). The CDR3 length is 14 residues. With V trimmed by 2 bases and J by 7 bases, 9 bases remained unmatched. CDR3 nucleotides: TGCAGTGCTAGATTCCCCGGGACAGGGCGAGAGCAGTACTTC. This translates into CSARFPGTGREQYF.

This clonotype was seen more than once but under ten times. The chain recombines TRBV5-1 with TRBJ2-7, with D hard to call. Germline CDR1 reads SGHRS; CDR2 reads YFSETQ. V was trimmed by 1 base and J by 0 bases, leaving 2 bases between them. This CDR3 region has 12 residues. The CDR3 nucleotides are TGCGCCAGCAGCTTGAACTCCTACGAGCAGTACTTC. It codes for CASSLNSYEQYF.

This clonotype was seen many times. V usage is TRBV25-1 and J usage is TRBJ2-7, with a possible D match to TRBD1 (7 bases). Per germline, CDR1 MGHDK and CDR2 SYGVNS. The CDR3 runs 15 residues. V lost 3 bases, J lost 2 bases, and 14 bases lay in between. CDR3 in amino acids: CASSESQGGAYEQYF. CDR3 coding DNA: TGTGCCAGCAGTGAGTCCCAGGGGGGAGCCTACGAGCAGTACTTC.

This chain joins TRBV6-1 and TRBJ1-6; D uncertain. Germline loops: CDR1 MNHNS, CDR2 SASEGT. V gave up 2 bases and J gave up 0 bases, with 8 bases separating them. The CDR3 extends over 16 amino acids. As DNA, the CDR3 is TGTGCCAGCAGTGAATTAAGGAGCTCCTATAATTCACCCCTCCACTTT. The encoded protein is CASSELRSSYNSPLHF.

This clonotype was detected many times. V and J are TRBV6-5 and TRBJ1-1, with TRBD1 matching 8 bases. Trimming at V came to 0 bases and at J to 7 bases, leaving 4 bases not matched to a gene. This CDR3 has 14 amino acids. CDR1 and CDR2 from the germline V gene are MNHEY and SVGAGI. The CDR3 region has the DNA TGTGCCAGCAGTTACTCGTTGGGACAGGTTGAAGCTTTCTTT. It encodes CASSYSLGQVEAFF.

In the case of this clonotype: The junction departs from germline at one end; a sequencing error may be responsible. CDR3 coding DNA: TGCGCCAGAAGCTTGGAACCGGCGGCAGGGGGTAGGGGCTACACCTTC. This gives the protein CARSLEPAAGGRGYTF. J is TRBJ1-2 and V is TRBV5-1, with 7 bases lining up with TRBD1. Germline V lookup: CDR1 SGHRS, CDR2 YFSETQ. The CDR3 spans 16 residues.

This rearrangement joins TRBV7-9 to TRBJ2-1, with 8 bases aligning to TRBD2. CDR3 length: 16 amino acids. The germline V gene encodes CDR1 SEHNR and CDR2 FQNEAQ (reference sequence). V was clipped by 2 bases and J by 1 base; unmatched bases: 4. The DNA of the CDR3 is TGTGCCAGCAGCTTATGGCTAGCGGGTTCCTACAATGAGCAGTTCTTC. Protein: CASSLWLAGSYNEQFF.

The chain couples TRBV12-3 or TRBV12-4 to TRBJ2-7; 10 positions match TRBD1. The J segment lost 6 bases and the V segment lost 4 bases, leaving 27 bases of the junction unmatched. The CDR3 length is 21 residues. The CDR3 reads CASSSLYRVWTGGERKGEQYF. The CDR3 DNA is TGTGCCAGCAGTTCTTTATACCGAGTCTGGACAGGGGGAGAAAGGAAGGGCGAGCAGTACTTC.

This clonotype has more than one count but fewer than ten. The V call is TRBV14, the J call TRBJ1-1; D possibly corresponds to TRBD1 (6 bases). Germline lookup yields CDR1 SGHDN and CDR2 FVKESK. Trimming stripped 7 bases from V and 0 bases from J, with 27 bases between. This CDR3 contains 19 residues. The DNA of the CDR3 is TGTGCCAGCAAGAGGGTATCCGGGACACATATAAGCATGAACACTGAAGCTTTCTTT. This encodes CASKRVSGTHISMNTEAFF.

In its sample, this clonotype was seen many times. CDR3 DNA: TGTGCCAGCAGTGAATCAAGCTCTGGAAACACCATATATTTT. Residues: CASSESSSGNTIYF. This rearrangement joins TRBV2 to TRBJ1-3; D unclear. CDR3 length: 14 amino acids. V was cut by 2 bases and J by 0 bases, with 5 bases left in between. In germline, CDR1 is SNHLY, CDR2 FYNNEI.

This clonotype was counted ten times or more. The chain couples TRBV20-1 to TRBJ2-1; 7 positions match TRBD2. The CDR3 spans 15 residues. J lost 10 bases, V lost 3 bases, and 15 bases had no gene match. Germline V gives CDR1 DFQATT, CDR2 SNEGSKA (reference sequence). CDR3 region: CSASIGSGALGEQFF. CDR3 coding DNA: TGCAGTGCTAGTATCGGGAGCGGGGCGCTCGGCGAGCAGTTCTTC.

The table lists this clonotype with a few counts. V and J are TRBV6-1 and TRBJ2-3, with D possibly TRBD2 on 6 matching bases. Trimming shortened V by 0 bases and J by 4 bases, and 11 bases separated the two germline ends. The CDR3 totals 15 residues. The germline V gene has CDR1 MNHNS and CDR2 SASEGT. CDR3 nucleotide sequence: TGTGCCAGCAGTGAAGCAGGTGGAGGGGCAGATACGCAGTATTTT. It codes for CASSEAGGGADTQYF.

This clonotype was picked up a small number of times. CDR3: CASSQDSFLSSNQPQHF. In nucleotides, the CDR3 is TGTGCCAGCAGCCAAGATTCCTTCTTGAGTAGCAATCAGCCCCAGCATTTT. The J gene is TRBJ1-5, the V gene TRBV3-1, with D uncertain. Germline loops: CDR1 LGHDT, CDR2 YNNKEL (reference sequence). The CDR3 is made up of 17 amino acids. The V gene lost 0 bases and the J gene lost 0 bases, with 12 bases spanning the gap. The full variable domain, completed using reference TRBV3-1 and TRBJ1-5, is DTAVSQTPKYLVTQMGNDKSIKCEQNLGHDTMYWYKQDSKKFLKIMFSYNNKELIINETVPNRFSPKSPDKAHLNLHINSLELGDSAVYFCASSQDSFLSSNQPQHFGDGTRLSIL.

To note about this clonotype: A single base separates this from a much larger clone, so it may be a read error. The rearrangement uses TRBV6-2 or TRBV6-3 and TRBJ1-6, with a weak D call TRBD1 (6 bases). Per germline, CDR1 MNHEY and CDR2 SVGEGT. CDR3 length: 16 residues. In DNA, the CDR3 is TGTGCCAGCAGTTACCCTGTCCGACAGGATAATTCACCCCTCAACTTT. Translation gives CASSYPVRQDNSPLNF.